These T cell receptor beta chains were read from a single sample in a study of Graves' ophthalmopathy and Graves' hyperthyroidism. One entry per CDR3 protein results from TCRdb running MiXCR on the multiplex PCR reads. The sample comprises hundreds of thousands of distinct CDR3 sequences, around 45% of which are singletons, and roughly 45% rests with the top ten. The material sequenced was peripheral blood. These receptors came from an adult man with Graves' ophthalmopathy. Both conserved end residues are part of each CDR3.

cdr3_length,v_call,cdr3_aa
13,TRBV7-9,CASADRGSYEQYF
15,TRBV20-1,CSASRGYFPSGSCFF
13,TRBV20-1,CSAATGYGTEAFF
16,TRBV19,CASTKDRGSTTGELFF
14,TRBV20-1,CSASRSSGVETQYF
15,TRBV12-3/TRBV12-4,CASSSDRENNQPQHF
13,TRBV5-6,CASSFSLGQPQHF
15,TRBV14,CASSQDVGSAGTQYF
14,TRBV12-3/TRBV12-4,CACAGGRNTGELFF
15,TRBV5-1,CASSLRPAGGETQYF
14,TRBV12-3/TRBV12-4,CASTRDRVGETQYF
11,TRBV20-1,CSALTGAKQYF
14,TRBV12-3/TRBV12-4,CASSLAQGSYEQYF
14,TRBV19,CASGLNRGQEGYTF
17,TRBV7-7,CASSPNFWTNSNQPQHF
12,TRBV29-1,CSVVHPGTEAFF
16,TRBV15,CATSPSVGTGNYGYTF
14,TRBV29-1,CSVEGGTQRKTQYF
14,TRBV13,CASSVDGSGSLQYF
15,TRBV19,CASRPPGAGGGGYTF
14,TRBV19,CASSITGQTYEQYF
13,TRBV20-1,CSASRLARESQYF
16,TRBV24-1,CATSDPLRGRFETQYF
17,TRBV7-9,CASSPQLGAGLTGELFF
13,TRBV4-2,CASSLGLDYGYTF
17,TRBV4-1,CASSQDAMGRRGNGYTF
14,TRBV5-1,CASSLAERPTEAFF